This is a list of T cell receptor beta chains from one sample in a study of response to subunit inactivated influenza vaccine. MiXCR was run by TCRdb on the RT-PCR reads, yielding one entry per CDR3 protein. Of about 650,000 distinct CDR3 sequences listed, 11% to 15% are singletons. This material consisted of PBMCs from blood, taken roughly 15 days before vaccination. The receptors derive from a man between 50 and 59 years old who received an inactivated influenza vaccine. Both conserved end residues are part of each CDR3. A D gene is named only where the DNA matches it firmly. Where a row states a size, it is once, few, many or the class of an expanded clone; other rows omit it.

D	size	J	length	V	CDR3	DNA
TRBD1	many	TRBJ2-7	14	TRBV5-1	CASSTGTGVYEQYF	TGCGCCAGCAGCACCGGGACAGGCGTCTACGAGCAGTACTTC
TRBD1	many	TRBJ1-2	11	TRBV29-1	CSGQGSYGYTF	TGCAGCGGACAGGGAAGCTATGGCTACACCTTC
TRBD2	many	TRBJ2-1	15	TRBV25-1	CASSEHGRAGNEQFF	TGTGCCAGCAGTGAACACGGGAGGGCCGGCAATGAGCAGTTCTTC
-	-	TRBJ2-7	16	TRBV29-1	CSVELYEGGISYEQYF	TGCAGCGTTGAACTATACGAGGGGGGAATTTCCTACGAGCAGTACTTC
-	-	TRBJ1-5	14	TRBV15	CATSRDKDVLPQHF	TGTGCCACCAGCAGAGATAAGGACGTGCTGCCCCAGCATTTT
TRBD1	-	TRBJ1-1	15	TRBV10-3	CAISEGTGVGSEAFF	TGTGCCATCAGTGAGGGGACAGGGGTAGGCTCTGAAGCTTTCTTT
TRBD2	many	TRBJ2-7	15	TRBV20-1	CSAKLASGGSYEQYF	TGCAGTGCTAAATTGGCTAGCGGGGGATCCTACGAGCAGTACTTC
-	-	TRBJ2-3	14	TRBV9	CASSVEGRTDTQYF	TGTGCCAGCAGCGTAGAAGGGAGGACAGATACGCAGTATTTT
TRBD2	few	TRBJ2-1	17	TRBV10-3	CAIRPTSGERSYNEQFF	TGTGCCATCAGACCTACTAGCGGGGAAAGATCCTACAATGAGCAGTTCTTC
-	few	TRBJ2-7	13	TRBV13	CASKNGATYEQYF	TGTGCCAGCAAAAACGGGGCAACCTACGAGCAGTACTTC
-	-	TRBJ2-3	14	TRBV7-9	CASSLAQSTDTQYF	TGTGCCAGCAGCTTAGCCCAGAGCACTGATACGCAGTATTTT
-	few	TRBJ2-2	13	TRBV5-1	CASRRELGGELFF	TGCGCCAGCAGAAGGGAGCTCGGCGGGGAGCTGTTTTTT
-	few	TRBJ2-1	16	TRBV28	CASSFGDHSVYNEQFF	TGTGCCAGCAGTTTTGGTGACCACTCAGTCTACAATGAGCAGTTCTTC
TRBD2	few	TRBJ2-3	15	TRBV4-3	CASSTTSGITDTQYF	TGCGCCAGCAGCACGACTAGCGGGATCACAGATACGCAGTATTTT
TRBD2	few	TRBJ2-3	16	TRBV12-3/TRBV12-4	CASSFLPSGSGDTQYF	TGTGCCAGCAGTTTTCTACCTAGCGGGAGCGGAGATACGCAGTATTTT
-	many	TRBJ2-2	14	TRBV5-1	CASSFGQSTGELFF	TGCGCCAGCAGCTTTGGACAGTCCACCGGGGAGCTGTTTTTT
-	many	TRBJ1-5	13	TRBV7-2	CASSFRTNQPQHF	TGTGCCAGCAGCTTTCGGACCAATCAGCCCCAGCATTTT
TRBD2	few	TRBJ2-2	15	TRBV6-5	CASSYWEGRAGELFF	TGTGCCAGCAGTTACTGGGAGGGAAGGGCCGGGGAGCTGTTTTTT
-	-	TRBJ2-5	15	TRBV7-9	CASSFPQTATETQYF	TGTGCCAGCAGCTTCCCGCAGACAGCGACGGAGACCCAGTACTTC
-	-	TRBJ2-3	17	TRBV30	CAWSVRSRGISTDTQYF	TGTGCCTGGAGTGTTCGATCTCGGGGGATCAGCACAGATACGCAGTATTTT
TRBD1	few	TRBJ2-7	16	TRBV4-3	CASRTRGTGPSYEQYF	TGCGCCAGCAGAACTAGGGGGACAGGGCCATCCTACGAGCAGTACTTC
-	once	TRBJ2-1	14	TRBV7-6	CASSLEVIYNEQFF	TGTGCCAGCAGCTTAGAGGTGATTTACAATGAGCAGTTCTTC
TRBD1	-	TRBJ1-1	15	TRBV7-9	CASTRTGGAFGGAFF	TGTGCCAGCACAAGAACAGGGGGCGCTTTTGGTGGGGCTTTCTTT
TRBD2	-	TRBJ2-3	16	TRBV9	CASSASGGALIDTQYF	TGTGCCAGCAGCGCCAGCGGGGGGGCCTTGATAGATACGCAGTATTTT
-	few	TRBJ2-2	13	TRBV7-2	CASSPGGYGELFF	TGTGCCAGCAGCCCAGGGGGGTACGGGGAGCTGTTTTTT
-	many	TRBJ2-2	14	TRBV2	CASIEGLLTGELFF	TGTGCCAGCATCGAGGGCCTTCTTACCGGGGAGCTGTTTTTT
-	few	TRBJ1-6	18	TRBV11-1	CASSLGAGFQALDSPLHF	TGTGCCAGCAGCTTAGGAGCAGGGTTCCAGGCGCTCGATTCACCCCTCCACTTT
TRBD2	many	TRBJ2-1	15	TRBV7-2	CASSLVLAGYNEQFF	TGTGCCAGCAGCTTAGTCCTAGCGGGGTACAATGAGCAGTTCTTC
-	many	TRBJ1-3	14	TRBV5-1	CASSLDGSGNTIYF	TGCGCCAGCAGCTTGGACGGGTCTGGAAACACCATATATTTT